Listed below are T cell receptor beta chains from one sample, sequenced in a study of T cell changes during pregnancy in multiple sclerosis. Generated by immunoSEQ multiplex PCR, the TCRdb table keeps only in-frame clones and is missing some. Of more than 85,000 clones listed, over 85% are singletons. The sample was peripheral blood, taken after pregnancy. The receptors come from a female donor in good health, enrolled as a control in a pregnancy study. The CDR3 runs from the conserved cysteine through the conserved F or W. D genes are given only for firm matches. Only some rows state a clone size, as once, few, many or a class for expanded clones.

V gene: TRBV7-2; D gene: .; J gene: TRBJ1-1; clone size: once; CDR3 protein: CASSFHMNTEAFF; CDR3 DNA: TGTGCCAGCAGCTTCCACATGAACACTGAAGCTTTCTTT
V gene: TRBV6-5; D gene: .; J gene: TRBJ2-3; clone size: .; CDR3 protein: CASSYSGEGTDTQYF; CDR3 DNA: TGTGCCAGCAGTTACTCAGGGGAGGGCACAGATACGCAGTATTTT
V gene: TRBV7-2; D gene: TRBD2; J gene: TRBJ2-1; clone size: .; CDR3 protein: CASSLGSGTYNEQFF; CDR3 DNA: TGTGCCAGCAGCTTAGGTAGCGGGACATACAATGAGCAGTTCTTC
V gene: TRBV29-1; D gene: TRBD2; J gene: TRBJ2-3; clone size: .; CDR3 protein: CSVGLAGITDTQYF; CDR3 DNA: TGCAGCGTTGGACTAGCGGGAATCACAGATACGCAGTATTTT
V gene: TRBV28; D gene: TRBD1; J gene: TRBJ2-7; clone size: .; CDR3 protein: CASALDRGTSSSYEQYF; CDR3 DNA: TGTGCCAGCGCCCTAGACAGGGGTACTAGCAGCTCCTACGAGCAGTACTTC
V gene: TRBV6-1; D gene: .; J gene: TRBJ2-1; clone size: .; CDR3 protein: CASTGGYNEQFF; CDR3 DNA: TGTGCCAGCACCGGAGGGTACAATGAGCAGTTCTTC
V gene: TRBV28; D gene: .; J gene: TRBJ2-3; clone size: .; CDR3 protein: CASSYFADSQNSTDTQYF; CDR3 DNA: TGTGCCAGCAGTTATTTCGCGGACTCTCAGAATAGCACAGATACGCAGTATTTT
V gene: TRBV19; D gene: .; J gene: TRBJ1-2; clone size: .; CDR3 protein: CATTPTGPRSGGYTF; CDR3 DNA: TGTGCCACCACGCCGACAGGACCTCGCTCGGGGGGCTACACCTTC
V gene: TRBV6-1; D gene: .; J gene: TRBJ2-2; clone size: .; CDR3 protein: CASSERVRVPLNGELFF; CDR3 DNA: TGTGCCAGCAGTGAACGGGTTCGGGTTCCCTTAAACGGGGAGCTGTTTTTT
V gene: TRBV27; D gene: TRBD2; J gene: TRBJ2-1; clone size: once; CDR3 protein: CASRQGLAGGRYNEQFF; CDR3 DNA: TGTGCCAGCAGACAAGGACTAGCGGGAGGGCGCTACAATGAGCAGTTCTTC
V gene: TRBV15; D gene: .; J gene: TRBJ2-5; clone size: .; CDR3 protein: CATSRDTETQYF; CDR3 DNA: TGTGCCACCAGCCGGGACACTGAGACCCAGTACTTC
V gene: TRBV29-1; D gene: .; J gene: TRBJ1-3; clone size: .; CDR3 protein: CSVVGGEPGFGNTIYF; CDR3 DNA: TGCAGCGTTGTTGGGGGGGAACCGGGCTTCGGAAACACCATATATTTT
V gene: TRBV4-1; D gene: .; J gene: TRBJ1-3; clone size: .; CDR3 protein: CASTRFPSGNTIYF; CDR3 DNA: TGCGCCAGCACCAGATTCCCCTCTGGAAACACCATATATTTT
V gene: TRBV28; D gene: .; J gene: TRBJ2-7; clone size: .; CDR3 protein: CASSSFRGSSYEQYF; CDR3 DNA: TGTGCCAGCAGTTCATTCCGAGGATCCTCCTACGAGCAGTACTTC
V gene: TRBV5-1; D gene: .; J gene: TRBJ1-5; clone size: .; CDR3 protein: CASSPDGGNQPQHF; CDR3 DNA: TGCGCCAGCAGCCCTGACGGGGGCAATCAGCCCCAGCATTTT
V gene: TRBV2; D gene: TRBD2; J gene: TRBJ2-1; clone size: .; CDR3 protein: CASFGLARYNEQFF; CDR3 DNA: TGTGCCAGCTTTGGACTAGCGAGATACAATGAGCAGTTCTTC
V gene: TRBV28; D gene: TRBD1; J gene: TRBJ2-2; clone size: .; CDR3 protein: CASASNPGQGFTGELFF; CDR3 DNA: TGTGCCAGCGCATCGAACCCGGGACAGGGATTTACCGGGGAGCTGTTTTTT
V gene: TRBV7-9; D gene: TRBD2; J gene: TRBJ2-1; clone size: .; CDR3 protein: CASSSTAREPIYNEQFF; CDR3 DNA: TGTGCCAGCAGCTCGACCGCGCGGGAGCCGATATACAATGAGCAGTTCTTC
V gene: TRBV7-8; D gene: .; J gene: TRBJ2-3; clone size: .; CDR3 protein: CASSRDSLDTDTQYF; CDR3 DNA: TGTGCCAGCAGCCGGGACTCCCTCGACACAGATACGCAGTATTTT
V gene: TRBV5-1; D gene: .; J gene: TRBJ1-1; clone size: .; CDR3 protein: CASSPAGGYTEAFF; CDR3 DNA: TGCGCCAGCAGCCCGGCCGGGGGTTACACTGAAGCTTTCTTT
V gene: TRBV18; D gene: TRBD1; J gene: TRBJ2-7; clone size: .; CDR3 protein: CASSLGQGYEQYF; CDR3 DNA: TGTGCCAGCTCACTGGGACAGGGCTACGAGCAGTACTTC
V gene: TRBV25-1; D gene: TRBD2; J gene: TRBJ2-7; clone size: .; CDR3 protein: CASTGRGTSGGLHEQYF; CDR3 DNA: TGTGCCAGCACAGGACGCGGGACTAGCGGGGGGTTGCACGAGCAGTACTTC